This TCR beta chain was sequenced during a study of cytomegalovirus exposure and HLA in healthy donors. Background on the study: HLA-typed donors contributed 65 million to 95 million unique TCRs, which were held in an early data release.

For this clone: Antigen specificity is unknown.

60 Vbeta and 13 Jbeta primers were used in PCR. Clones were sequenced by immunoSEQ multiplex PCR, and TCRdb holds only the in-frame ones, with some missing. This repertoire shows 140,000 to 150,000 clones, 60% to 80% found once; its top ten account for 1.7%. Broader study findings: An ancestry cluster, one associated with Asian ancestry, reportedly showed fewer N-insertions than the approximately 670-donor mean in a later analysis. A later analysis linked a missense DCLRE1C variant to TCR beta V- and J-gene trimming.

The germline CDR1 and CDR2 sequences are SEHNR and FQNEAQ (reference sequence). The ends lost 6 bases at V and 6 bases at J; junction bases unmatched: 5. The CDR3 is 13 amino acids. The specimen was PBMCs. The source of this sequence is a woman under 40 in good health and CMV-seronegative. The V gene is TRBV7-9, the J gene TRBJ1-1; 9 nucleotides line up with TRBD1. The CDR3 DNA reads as TGTGCCAGCAGTGGACAGGGGAAGGCTGAAGCTTTCTTT. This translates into CASSGQGKAEAFF.